Listed here is a single TCR beta chain. Germline CDR1 and CDR2: SSHAT and FNYEAQ (reference sequence). The CDR3 is 15 residues long. The V gene lost 5 bases and the J gene lost 5 bases, with 13 bases spanning the gap. This sample stems from a study of technical replicates of blood from a few donors. Repertoires were generated with immunoSEQ multiplex PCR, while TCRdb's copy carries only in-frame clones and drops some. Among around 67,000 clones listed, just under 97% were seen once. The receptor's source is a human donor in good health. The chain recombines TRBV7-7 with TRBJ2-6, with unresolved D. Sequenced input: T cells isolated from PBMCs. The CDR3 spells CASSVPQSRANVLTF. CDR3 coding DNA: TGTGCCAGCAGCGTGCCACAAAGTCGGGCCAACGTCCTGACTTTC.